Below, 20 T cell receptor beta chains from the same sample are listed, as sequenced in a study of control samples from healthy donors and cancer patients. Sequenced by immunoSEQ multiplex PCR; TCRdb stores in-frame clones only, minus some. This sample has 150,000 or so clones, with about 94% found just once. The sample taken for sequencing was blood. These receptors were obtained from a middle-aged woman in good health.

The chain is built from TRBV7-2 and TRBJ1-1; no firm D call. This CDR3 is 14 amino acids long. The germline V gene has CDR1 SGHTA and CDR2 FQGNSA. V gave up 2 bases and J gave up 1 base, with 8 bases separating them. CDR3 coding DNA: TGTGCCAGCAGCTTATTTTGGGGGAACACTGAAGCTTTCTTT. This gives the protein CASSLFWGNTEAFF.

This clone has only one observation. J is TRBJ2-2 and V is TRBV2, with no clear D. V shed 2 bases and J shed 1 base, with 5 bases lying between them. CDR3 length: 14 residues. Germline V gene data show CDR1 as SNHLY and CDR2 as FYNNEI. The CDR3 bases are TGTGCCAGCAGTGAAATCCAGAACACCGGGGAGCTGTTTTTT. Its protein is CASSEIQNTGELFF.

The chain employs TRBV10-3 and TRBJ1-1, with 7 bases identical to TRBD1. This CDR3 has 14 amino acids. Germline V gene lookup returns CDR1 ENHRY and CDR2 SYGVKD. Trimming took 7 bases from V and 0 from J; bases not matched to a gene: 5. The CDR3 nucleotides are TGTGCCATCAAGGACAGGAACTTGAACACTGAAGCTTTCTTT. It specifies CAIKDRNLNTEAFF.

On this clone itself: Relative to the germline gene, one junction end is altered; a read error may explain this. The rearrangement links TRBV7-7 to TRBJ2-5; no reliable D call. Germline CDR1 is SSHAT and CDR2 is FNYEAQ (reference sequence). The CDR3 runs 12 residues. CDR3 sequence reads: CASNDGGETQYF. CDR3 coding DNA: TGTGCTAGCAACGACGGTGGGGAGACCCAGTACTTC.

The V and J genes are TRBV25-1 and TRBJ1-1; D is uncertain. The V and J ends lost 1 base and 0 bases respectively, with 9 bases between them. Germline V CDR1 and CDR2: MGHDK, SYGVNS. The CDR3 is 15 amino acids. For the CDR3, the DNA is TGTGCCAGCAGTGAATCCCAGATCATGAACACTGAAGCTTTCTTT. This codes for CASSESQIMNTEAFF.

The chain uses TRBV30 and TRBJ2-1, with 7 nucleotides matching TRBD2. J lost 2 bases, V lost 4 bases, and 5 bases had no gene match. Germline V lookup: CDR1 GTSNPN, CDR2 SVGIG (reference sequence). This CDR3 comprises 14 residues. This CDR3 reads CAWISSGTYNEQFF. The CDR3 nucleotides are TGTGCCTGGATATCTAGCGGAACCTACAATGAGCAGTTCTTC.

The chain uses TRBV4-3 and TRBJ1-2, with a tentative D call TRBD1 (5 bases). There are 16 residues in the CDR3. V lost 3 bases and J 4 bases, leaving 18 bases between the germline ends. The germline V gene encodes CDR1 LGHNA and CDR2 YSLEER. CDR3 in DNA: TGCGCCAGCAGCCAGGGGGGGGATACCTGGAGCTATGGCTACACCTTC. This translates into CASSQGGDTWSYGYTF.

V usage is TRBV27 and J usage is TRBJ1-6, with 8 nucleotides matching TRBD1. The CDR3 covers 15 residues. Trimming removed 0 bases from V and 11 bases from J; junction bases left unmatched: 6. The germline V gene encodes CDR1 MNHEY and CDR2 SMNVEV (reference sequence). CDR3 loop: CASSLSGRGLTPLHF. In DNA, the CDR3 is TGTGCCAGCAGTTTATCAGGCAGGGGGCTGACACCCCTCCACTTT.

This chain uses TRBV25-1 with TRBJ2-3; D is ambiguous. V was shortened by 4 bases and J by 2 bases, with 7 bases between the two germline ends. Germline V gives CDR1 MGHDK, CDR2 SYGVNS. The CDR3 is made up of 13 amino acids. Written as DNA, the CDR3 is TGTGCCAGCAGTGTGCGCTTCACAGATACGCAGTATTTT. Amino acid sequence: CASSVRFTDTQYF.

This clone was picked up one time. This chain links TRBV10-3 with TRBJ1-4; D not resolved. Germline CDR1 reads ENHRY; CDR2 reads SYGVKD. This CDR3 has 14 amino acids. The V gene lost 3 bases and the J gene lost 7 bases, with 12 bases spanning the gap. The DNA of the CDR3 is TGTGCCATCAGTGAACGAGGGCTTGGTGAAAAACTGTTTTTT. Residues: CAISERGLGEKLFF.

The genes are TRBV7-2 and TRBJ1-2; D not resolved. V lost 5 bases to trimming and J lost 1 base, with 14 bases between them. The CDR3 covers 15 residues. Germline CDR1 reads SGHTA; CDR2 reads FQGNSA. CDR3 protein: CASSLSLRNNYGYTF. In DNA, the CDR3 is TGTGCCAGCAGCCTCAGCCTCCGGAATAACTATGGCTACACCTTC.

V is TRBV5-1 and J is TRBJ2-3; 11 nucleotides align to TRBD2. V lost 0 bases and J lost 1; bases outside the gene matches: 7. The germline gives CDR1 SGHRS, CDR2 YFSETQ. The CDR3 spans 18 residues. CDR3 sequence reads: CASSLAGTSGGGTDTQYF. CDR3 DNA: TGCGCCAGCAGCTTGGCTGGGACTAGCGGAGGTGGCACAGATACGCAGTATTTT. Full variable domain (missing parts from reference TRBV5-1 and TRBJ2-3): KAGVTQTPRYLIKTRGQQVTLSCSPISGHRSVSWYQQTPGQGLQFLFEYFSETQRNKGNFPGRFSGRQFSNSRSEMNVSTLELGDSALYLCASSLAGTSGGGTDTQYFGPGTRLTVL.

This chain links TRBV19 with TRBJ2-7; TRBD2 matches 14 bases. The germline gives CDR1 LNHDA, CDR2 SQIVND (reference sequence). This CDR3 is 19 amino acids long. V was pared by 7 bases and J by 1 base, with 15 bases of the junction left unmatched. The chain's CDR3 is CASKGLKGTSGSLSYEQYF. CDR3 DNA: TGTGCCAGTAAGGGGCTAAAGGGGACTAGCGGGAGCCTATCCTACGAGCAGTACTTC.

The rearrangement links TRBV7-2 to TRBJ1-2; D is ambiguous. V lost 7 bases and J lost 4, with 13 bases in between. From germline, CDR1 is SGHTA and CDR2 FQGNSA. This CDR3 comprises 13 residues. The CDR3 reads CASMGWASYGYTF. In DNA form, the CDR3 reads TGTGCCAGCATGGGATGGGCCTCCTATGGCTACACCTTC.

The CDR3 loop is CASSFGQGASYGYTF. For the CDR3, the DNA is TGTGCCAGCAGCTTCGGACAGGGGGCGAGTTATGGCTACACCTTC. The V call is TRBV9, the J call TRBJ1-2, with 11 bases aligning to TRBD1. Germline-derived CDR1 and CDR2 are SGDLS and YYNGEE. The CDR3 sequence is 15 residues long. Trimming cost V 4 bases and J 5 bases; bases outside gene matches: 7.

V and J are TRBV7-6 and TRBJ1-5; D gene ambiguous. Trimming took off 7 bases at V and 11 bases at J, with 42 bases between the two ends. The CDR3 covers 21 residues. Germline CDR1 is SGHVS and CDR2 is FNYEAQ. CDR3 sequence reads: CASILPTFDYSYIAISLTQHF. DNA for the CDR3: TGTGCCAGCATCCTCCCCACGTTCGACTATTCTTATATAGCAATCAGCTTGACCCAGCATTTT.

The chain recombines TRBV2 with TRBJ2-7; 10 nucleotides align to TRBD2. Germline V CDR1 and CDR2: SNHLY, FYNNEI. V lost 1 base, J lost 5 bases, and 5 bases stayed unmatched. This CDR3 has 15 residues. CDR3: CASSEGLAGAHEQYF. The DNA of the CDR3 is TGTGCCAGCAGTGAAGGGCTAGCGGGAGCCCACGAGCAGTACTTC.

This chain uses TRBV4-2 with TRBJ1-4; no clear D gene. The germline V gene encodes CDR1 LGHNA and CDR2 YNFKEQ. CDR3 size: 17 residues. The germline V and J ends were trimmed by 0 bases and 3 bases, with 14 bases remaining between them. Here the CDR3 DNA reads TGTGCCAGCAGCCAAGATCCTCGGCAGGCATCTAATGAAAAACTGTTTTTT. Its protein product is CASSQDPRQASNEKLFF.

The J gene is TRBJ1-1, the V gene TRBV7-9; tentatively, D is TRBD1 (5 bases). CDR1 and CDR2 (germline): SEHNR, FQNEAQ (reference sequence). V lost 2 bases to trimming and J lost 4 bases, with 11 bases between them. CDR3 size: 14 residues. CDR3 region: CASSLTGVSTEAFF. The CDR3 bases are TGTGCCAGCAGCTTAACGGGGGTGAGCACTGAAGCTTTCTTT.

This chain connects TRBV4-1 to TRBJ1-5; TRBD1 aligns across 10 bases. Germline V gives CDR1 MGHRA, CDR2 YSYEKL. This CDR3 is built from 16 residues. V lost 1 base and J lost 5; bases outside the gene matches: 5. The CDR3 here is CASSQVGTGEHQPQHF. CDR3 coding DNA: TGCGCCAGCAGCCAAGTGGGGACAGGGGAACATCAGCCCCAGCATTTT.